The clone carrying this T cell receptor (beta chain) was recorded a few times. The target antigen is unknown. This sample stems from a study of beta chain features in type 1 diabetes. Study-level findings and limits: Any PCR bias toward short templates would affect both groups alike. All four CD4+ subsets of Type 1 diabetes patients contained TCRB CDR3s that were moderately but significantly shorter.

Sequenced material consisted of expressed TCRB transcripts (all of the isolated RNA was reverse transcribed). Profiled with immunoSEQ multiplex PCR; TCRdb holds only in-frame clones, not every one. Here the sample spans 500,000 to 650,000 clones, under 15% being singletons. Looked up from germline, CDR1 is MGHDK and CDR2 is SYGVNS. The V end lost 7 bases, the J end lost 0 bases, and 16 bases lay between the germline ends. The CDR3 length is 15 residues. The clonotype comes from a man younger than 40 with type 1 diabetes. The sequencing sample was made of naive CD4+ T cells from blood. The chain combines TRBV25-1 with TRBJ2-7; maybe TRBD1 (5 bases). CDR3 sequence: CASNPREGDSYEQYF. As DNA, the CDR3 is TGTGCCAGCAACCCCAGGGAAGGTGACTCCTACGAGCAGTACTTC.